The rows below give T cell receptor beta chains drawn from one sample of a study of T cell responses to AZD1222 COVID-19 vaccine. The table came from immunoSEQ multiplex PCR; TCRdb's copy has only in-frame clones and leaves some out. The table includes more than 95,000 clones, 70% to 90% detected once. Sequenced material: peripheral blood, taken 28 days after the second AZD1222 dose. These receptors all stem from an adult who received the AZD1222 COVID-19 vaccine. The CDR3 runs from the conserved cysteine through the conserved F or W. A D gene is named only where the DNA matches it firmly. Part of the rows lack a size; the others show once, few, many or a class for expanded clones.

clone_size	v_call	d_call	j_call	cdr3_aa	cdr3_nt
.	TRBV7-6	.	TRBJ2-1	CASSLTSHNEQFF	TGTGCCAGCAGCTTAACTAGCCACAATGAGCAGTTCTTC
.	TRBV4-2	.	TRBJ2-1	CASSLLGGGPTDNEQFF	TGTGCCAGCAGCCTTCTAGGGGGAGGGCCGACGGACAATGAGCAGTTCTTC
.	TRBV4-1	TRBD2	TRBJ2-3	CASSPLILAKFTDTQYF	TGCGCCAGCAGCCCCCTAATACTAGCGAAATTCACAGATACGCAGTATTTT
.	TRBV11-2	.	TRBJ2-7	CASSPDPYPPYEQYF	TGTGCCAGCAGCCCGGACCCCTATCCTCCCTACGAGCAGTACTTC
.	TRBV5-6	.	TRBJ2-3	CASSPRLGVDTQYF	TGTGCCAGCAGCCCCCGCCTTGGTGTAGATACGCAGTATTTT
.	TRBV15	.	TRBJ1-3	CATSRDWAQGKLPSGNTIYF	TGTGCCACCAGCAGAGATTGGGCGCAGGGGAAGCTTCCCTCTGGAAACACCATATATTTT
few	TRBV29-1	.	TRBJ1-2	CSVAIGTLDHGYTF	TGCAGCGTTGCTATAGGAACCCTCGACCATGGCTACACCTTC
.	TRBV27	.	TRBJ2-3	CASGYRLGAAQYF	TGTGCCAGCGGTTATCGGTTGGGGGCCGCGCAGTATTTT
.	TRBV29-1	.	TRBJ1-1	CSVAKAFNTEAFF	TGCAGCGTTGCCAAGGCCTTCAACACTGAAGCTTTCTTT
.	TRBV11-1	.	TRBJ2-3	CASSLALSTDTQYF	TGTGCCAGCAGCTTAGCGCTGTCTACAGATACGCAGTATTTT
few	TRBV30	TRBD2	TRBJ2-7	CAWSVGTSGSGEQYF	TGTGCCTGGAGTGTAGGGACTAGCGGGAGTGGCGAGCAGTACTTC